This T cell receptor (beta chain) was profiled in a study of T cell responses to AZD1222 COVID-19 vaccine. Study-wide results and limits: The peak T cell response came first, and repertoires were sampled only after it. With dominance at 160-218 and 743-854, vaccine-associated CD4 TCRs spanned spike. In a largely white British group with more females than males, clonal diversity was possibly underestimated.

Trimming stripped 0 bases from V and 2 bases from J, with 13 bases between. This CDR3 has 16 amino acids. Germline V gene data show CDR1 as SNHLY and CDR2 as FYNNEI. On this clone itself: Its antigen is currently unknown.

TCRdb keeps only in-frame clones here, not all; method: immunoSEQ multiplex PCR. Here the sample spans 65,000 to 70,000 clones, 82% being singletons. This sequence originates from an adult in good health. The sample here was peripheral blood, taken on day 0 of AZD1222 vaccination. The V call is TRBV2, the J call TRBJ1-1; no clear D gene. The CDR3 region has the DNA TGTGCCAGCAGTGAAGCGCCTACCGGTCGTAACACTGAAGCTTTCTTT. It codes for CASSEAPTGRNTEAFF.